This TCR beta chain was identified during a study of early T cells in non-severe SARS-CoV-2 infection (dated by TCRdb to the early 2020s). Study-wide context: TCR sequencing used bulk RNA from unsorted whole blood, so alpha and beta chains could not be paired.

Note on this clonotype: The antigen it binds to is not known. There are no base qualities to consult, and no much larger clone falls within one base.

The CDR3 contains 15 residues, cysteine and phenylalanine counted. This entry keeps only the CDR3 DNA: 45 bases, framed from base 1. Taken from the germline V gene (reference sequence), the CDR1 and CDR2 loops are SGHNT and YYREEE. The trim is 0 bases for V and 6 bases for J, with a gap of 16 bases between the germline ends. Library preparation employed 5' RACE. The sequencer was a NextSeq 500. To correct for sequencing error and PCR bias, the TCR library protocol tagged individual cDNA molecules with unique molecular identifiers. Sequencing covered both TCR alpha and beta chains, and within each sample the abundances of alpha and beta sequences were tightly co-correlated. From the authors' description of their analysis: Decombinator V4 was used to perform V gene, J gene and CDR3 annotation of TCR sequences. TCRs were defined as expanded if a significant change between any two time points was detected under a Poisson model with p below 0.0001. TCR abundances were normalised to the total number of TCRs sequenced in each sample and reported as counts per million. TRAV1-2 paired with TRAJ12, TRAJ20 or TRAJ33 defined MAIT TCRs, while TRAV10 paired with TRAJ18 defined iNKT TCRs. VDJdb, accessed 1 November 2021, was searched for CMV, EBV and SARS-CoV-2 annotated TCRs, with TCRs annotated for multiple antigens excluded. Using fastp trimming at Q25 and MiXCR clonotype assembly, TCRdb reanalyzed the public sequencing data and kept in-frame beta chains. Merged by CDR3 protein, the rows form single entries marked with the most common genes and DNA. Clone size and V and J calls follow TCRdb, not the original study. For this sample the table gives nearly 50,000 distinct CDR3 sequences, of which 6.2% were detected only once. The ten most abundant clones make up around 7% of the sample.

This was a case-control study nested in a cohort of healthcare workers in London, UK, who had nasopharyngeal swab PCR tests and blood samples taken every week. Healthcare workers were recruited between 23 and 31 March 2020, during the week of the UK lockdown, and were followed weekly for up to about 15 weeks. Study-level results and caveats: VDJdb matching was skewed toward anti-spike CD8 responses and likely underestimated virus-specific expansions, missing private and CD4 specificities.

The TCR originated in an adult who was a healthcare worker with PCR-confirmed SARS-CoV-2 infection or an uninfected control (not recorded which). The source was whole blood, collected at baseline. Recombination connected TRBV5-4 to TRBJ2-7; D gene: possibly TRBD2, on 6 matching bases. CDR3 reads: CASSLVGLGSTEQYF. The nucleotides read TGTGCCAGCAGCTTGGTGGGACTCGGATCTACCGAGCAGTACTTC.